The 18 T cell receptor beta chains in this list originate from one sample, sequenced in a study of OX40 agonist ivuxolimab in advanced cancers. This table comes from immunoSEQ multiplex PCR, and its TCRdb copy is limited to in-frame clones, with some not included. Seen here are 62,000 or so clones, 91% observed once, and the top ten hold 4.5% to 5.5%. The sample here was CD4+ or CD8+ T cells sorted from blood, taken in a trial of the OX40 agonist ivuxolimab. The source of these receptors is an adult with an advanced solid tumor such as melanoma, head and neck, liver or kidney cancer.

CDR3 sequence: CASSTRLADTQYF. CDR3 sequence (DNA): TGTGCCAGCAGTACCCGACTAGCAGATACGCAGTATTTT. The chain joins TRBV6-5 to TRBJ2-3, with a possible D match to TRBD2 (6 bases). The CDR3 is 13 residues long. CDR1 and CDR2 from the germline V gene are MNHEY and SVGAGI. Between the trimmed V and J ends, which lost 5 bases and 4 bases, there was a span of 10 bases.

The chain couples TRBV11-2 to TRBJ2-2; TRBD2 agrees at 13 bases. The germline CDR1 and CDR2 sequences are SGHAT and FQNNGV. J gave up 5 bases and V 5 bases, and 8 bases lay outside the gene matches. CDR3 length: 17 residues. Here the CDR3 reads CASSLGLAGVVTGELFF. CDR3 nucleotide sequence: TGTGCCAGCAGCCTTGGACTAGCGGGAGTAGTGACCGGGGAGCTGTTTTTT.

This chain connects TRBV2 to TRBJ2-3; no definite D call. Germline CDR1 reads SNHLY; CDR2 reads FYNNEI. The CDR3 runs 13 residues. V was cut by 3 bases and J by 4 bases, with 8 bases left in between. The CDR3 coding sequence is TGTGCCAGCAGTGACCGTCTGGCAGATACGCAGTATTTT. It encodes CASSDRLADTQYF.

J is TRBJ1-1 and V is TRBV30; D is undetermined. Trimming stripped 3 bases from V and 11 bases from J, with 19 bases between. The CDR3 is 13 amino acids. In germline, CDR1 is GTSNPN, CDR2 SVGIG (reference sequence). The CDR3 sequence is CAWRAGRATRAFF. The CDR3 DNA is TGTGCCTGGAGGGCGGGGAGGGCAACTAGGGCTTTCTTT.

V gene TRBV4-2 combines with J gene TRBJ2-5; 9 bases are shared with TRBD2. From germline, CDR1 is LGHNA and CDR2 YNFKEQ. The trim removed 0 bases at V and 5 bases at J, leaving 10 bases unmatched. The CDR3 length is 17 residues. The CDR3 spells CASSQEIGGRALETQYF. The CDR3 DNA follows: TGTGCCAGCAGCCAAGAGATCGGCGGGAGGGCTCTGGAGACCCAGTACTTC.

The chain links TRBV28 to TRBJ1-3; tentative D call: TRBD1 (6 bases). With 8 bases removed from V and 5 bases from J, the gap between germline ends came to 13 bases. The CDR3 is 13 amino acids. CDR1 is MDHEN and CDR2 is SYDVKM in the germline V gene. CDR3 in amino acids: CASLGQMRNTIYF. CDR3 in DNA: TGTGCCAGCCTAGGACAGATGAGAAACACCATATATTTT.

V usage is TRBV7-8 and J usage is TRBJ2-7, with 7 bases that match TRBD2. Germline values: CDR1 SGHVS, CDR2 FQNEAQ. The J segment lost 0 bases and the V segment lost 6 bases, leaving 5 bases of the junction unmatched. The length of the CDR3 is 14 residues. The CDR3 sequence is CASSLLAVSYEQYF. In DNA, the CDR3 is TGTGCCAGCAGTCTTCTAGCGGTCTCCTACGAGCAGTACTTC.

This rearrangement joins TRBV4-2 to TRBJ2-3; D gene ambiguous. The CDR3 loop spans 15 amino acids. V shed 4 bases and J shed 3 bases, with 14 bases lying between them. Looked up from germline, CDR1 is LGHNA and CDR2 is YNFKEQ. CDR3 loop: CASSLGQDSTDTQYF. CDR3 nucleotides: TGTGCCAGCAGCCTGGGCCAAGATAGTACAGATACGCAGTATTTT.

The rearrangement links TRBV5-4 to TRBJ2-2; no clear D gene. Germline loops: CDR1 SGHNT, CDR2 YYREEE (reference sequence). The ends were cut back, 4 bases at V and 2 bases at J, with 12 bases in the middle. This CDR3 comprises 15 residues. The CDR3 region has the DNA TGTGCCAGCAGCGGTGCCGGTTCAAACACCGGGGAGCTGTTTTTT. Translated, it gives CASSGAGSNTGELFF.

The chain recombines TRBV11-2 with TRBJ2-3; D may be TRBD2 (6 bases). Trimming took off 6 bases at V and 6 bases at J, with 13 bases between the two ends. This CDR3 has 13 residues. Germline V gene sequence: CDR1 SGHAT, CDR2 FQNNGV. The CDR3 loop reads CASRKGGYDTQYF. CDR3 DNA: TGTGCCAGCAGGAAAGGAGGGTACGATACGCAGTATTTT.

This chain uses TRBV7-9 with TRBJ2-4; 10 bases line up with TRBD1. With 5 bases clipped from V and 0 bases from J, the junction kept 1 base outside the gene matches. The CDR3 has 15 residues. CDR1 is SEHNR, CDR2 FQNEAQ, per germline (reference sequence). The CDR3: CASSRQGAAKNIQYF. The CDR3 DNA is TGTGCCAGCAGCCGACAGGGGGCAGCCAAAAACATTCAGTACTTC.

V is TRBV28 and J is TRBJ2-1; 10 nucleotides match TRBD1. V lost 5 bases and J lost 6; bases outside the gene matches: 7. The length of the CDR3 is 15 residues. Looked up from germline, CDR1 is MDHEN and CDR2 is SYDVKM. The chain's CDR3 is CASSPGTGVSNEQFF. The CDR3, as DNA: TGTGCCAGCAGTCCCGGGACAGGGGTAAGCAATGAGCAGTTCTTC.

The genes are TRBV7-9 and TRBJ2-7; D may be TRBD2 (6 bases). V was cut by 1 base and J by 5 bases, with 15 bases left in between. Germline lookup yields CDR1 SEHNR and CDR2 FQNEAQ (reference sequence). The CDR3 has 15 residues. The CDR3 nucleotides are TGTGCCAGCAGCTTAGGTCGGGAGAGGTCCCACGAGCAGTACTTC. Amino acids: CASSLGRERSHEQYF.

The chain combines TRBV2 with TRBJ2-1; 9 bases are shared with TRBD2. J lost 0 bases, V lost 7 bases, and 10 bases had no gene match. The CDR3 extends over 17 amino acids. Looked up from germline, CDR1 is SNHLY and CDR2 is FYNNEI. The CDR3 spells CASNQNLAGISYNEQFF. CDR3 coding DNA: TGTGCCAGCAATCAGAACCTAGCGGGAATCTCCTACAATGAGCAGTTCTTC.

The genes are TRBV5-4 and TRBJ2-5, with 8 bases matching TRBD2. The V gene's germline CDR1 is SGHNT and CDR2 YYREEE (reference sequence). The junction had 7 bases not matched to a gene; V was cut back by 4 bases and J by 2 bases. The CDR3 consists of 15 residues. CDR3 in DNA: TGTGCCAGCAGCCGCGGCGGGAGGTCTCAAGAGACCCAGTACTTC. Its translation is CASSRGGRSQETQYF. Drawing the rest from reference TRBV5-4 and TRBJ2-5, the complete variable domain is ETGVTQSPTHLIKTRGQQVTLRCSSQSGHNTVSWYQQALGQGPQFIFQYYREEENGRGNFPPRFSGLQFPNYSSELNVNALELDDSALYLCASSRGGRSQETQYFGPGTRLLVL.

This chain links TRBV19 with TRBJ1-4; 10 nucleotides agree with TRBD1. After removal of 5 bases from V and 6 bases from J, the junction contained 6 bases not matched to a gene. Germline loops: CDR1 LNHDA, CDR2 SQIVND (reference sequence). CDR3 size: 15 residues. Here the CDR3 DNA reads TGTGCCAGTAGTCGGACAGGGGGACGGGATGAAAAACTGTTTTTT. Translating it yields CASSRTGGRDEKLFF. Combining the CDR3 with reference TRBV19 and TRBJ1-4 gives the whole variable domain DGGITQSPKYLFRKEGQNVTLSCEQNLNHDAMYWYRQDPGQGLRLIYYSQIVNDFQKGDIAEGYSVSREKKESFPLTVTSAQKNPTAFYLCASSRTGGRDEKLFFGSGTQLSVL.

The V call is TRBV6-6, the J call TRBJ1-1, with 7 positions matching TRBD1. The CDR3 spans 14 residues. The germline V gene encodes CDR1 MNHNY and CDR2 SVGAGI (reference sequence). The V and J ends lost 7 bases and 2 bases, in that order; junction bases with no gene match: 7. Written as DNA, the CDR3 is TGTGCCAGCAATAACAGGGGACCAAACACTGAAGCTTTCTTT. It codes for CASNNRGPNTEAFF.

In nucleotides, the CDR3 is TGTGCCAGCAGCATAATGAGCACAGATACGCAGTATTTT. Its protein product is CASSIMSTDTQYF. The chain is built from TRBV7-9 and TRBJ2-3; D unclear. Trimming removed 5 bases at V and 0 bases at J, with 6 bases between. The CDR3 covers 13 residues. The germline V gene encodes CDR1 SEHNR and CDR2 FQNEAQ (reference sequence).